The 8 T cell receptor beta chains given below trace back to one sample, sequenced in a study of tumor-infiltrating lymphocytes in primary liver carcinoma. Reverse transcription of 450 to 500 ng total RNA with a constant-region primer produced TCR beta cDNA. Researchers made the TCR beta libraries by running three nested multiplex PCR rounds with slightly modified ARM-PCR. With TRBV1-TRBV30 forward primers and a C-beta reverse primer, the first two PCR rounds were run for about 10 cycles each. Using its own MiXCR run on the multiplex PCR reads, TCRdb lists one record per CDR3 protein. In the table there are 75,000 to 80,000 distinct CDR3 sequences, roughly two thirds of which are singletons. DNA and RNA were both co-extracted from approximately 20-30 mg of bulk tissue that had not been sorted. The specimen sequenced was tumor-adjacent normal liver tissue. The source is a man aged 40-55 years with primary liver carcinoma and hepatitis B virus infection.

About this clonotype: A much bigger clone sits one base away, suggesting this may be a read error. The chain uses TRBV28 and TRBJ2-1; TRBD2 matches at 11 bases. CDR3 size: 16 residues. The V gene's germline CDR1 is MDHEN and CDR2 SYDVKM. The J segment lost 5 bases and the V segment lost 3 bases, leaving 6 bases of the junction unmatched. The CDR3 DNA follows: TGTGCCAGCAGTTTCCCGATGGGACTAGCGGACAATGAGCAGTTCTTC. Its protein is CASSFPMGLADNEQFF.

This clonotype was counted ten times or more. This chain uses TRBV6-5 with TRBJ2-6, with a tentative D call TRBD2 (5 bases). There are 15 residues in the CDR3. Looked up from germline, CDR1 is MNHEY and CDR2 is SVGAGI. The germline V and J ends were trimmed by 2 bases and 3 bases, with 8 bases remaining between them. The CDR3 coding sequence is TGTGCCAGCAGTTACAAGAGGGTTGGGGCCAACGTCCTGACTTTC. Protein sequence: CASSYKRVGANVLTF.

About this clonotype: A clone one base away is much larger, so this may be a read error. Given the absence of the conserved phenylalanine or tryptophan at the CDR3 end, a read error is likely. The chain's CDR3 is CTSSQDLSRLTDTQYS. The CDR3 DNA follows: TGTACCAGCAGCCAAGATCTTAGCCGGCTCACAGATACGCAGTATTCT. V gene TRBV4-2 combines with J gene TRBJ2-3, with D uncertain. CDR1 is LGHNA and CDR2 is YNFKEQ in the germline V gene. The CDR3 sequence is 16 residues long.

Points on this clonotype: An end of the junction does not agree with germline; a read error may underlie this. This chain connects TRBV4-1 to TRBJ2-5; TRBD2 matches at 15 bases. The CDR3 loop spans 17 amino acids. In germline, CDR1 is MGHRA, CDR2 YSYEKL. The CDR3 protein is CVSSHGLAGGRGETQYF. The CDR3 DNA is TGCGTCAGCAGCCACGGACTAGCGGGAGGGAGGGGAGAGACCCAGTACTTC.

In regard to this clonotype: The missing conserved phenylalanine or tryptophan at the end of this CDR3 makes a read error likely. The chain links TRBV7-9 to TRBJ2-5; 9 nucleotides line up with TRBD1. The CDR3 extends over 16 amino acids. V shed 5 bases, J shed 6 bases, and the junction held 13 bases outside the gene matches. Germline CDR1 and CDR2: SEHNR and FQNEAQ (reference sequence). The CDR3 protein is CASSPTGGAVFKTQYI. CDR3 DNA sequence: TGTGCCAGCAGCCCCACAGGGGGCGCGGTTTTCAAGACCCAGTACATC.

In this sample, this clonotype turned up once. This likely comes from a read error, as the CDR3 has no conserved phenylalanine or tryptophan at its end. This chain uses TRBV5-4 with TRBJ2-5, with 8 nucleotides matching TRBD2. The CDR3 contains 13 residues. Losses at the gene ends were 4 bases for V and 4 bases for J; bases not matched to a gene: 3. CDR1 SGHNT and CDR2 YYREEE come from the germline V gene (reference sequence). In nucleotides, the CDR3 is TGTGCCAGCAGCCCGACTAGCGTAGAGACCCAGTACTAC. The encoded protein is CASSPTSVETQYY.

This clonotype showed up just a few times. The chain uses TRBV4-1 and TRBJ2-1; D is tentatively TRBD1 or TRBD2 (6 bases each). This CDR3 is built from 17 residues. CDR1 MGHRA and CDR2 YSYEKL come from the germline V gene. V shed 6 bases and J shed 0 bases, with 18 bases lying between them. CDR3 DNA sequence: TGCGCCAGCAGTCCCGGAAGGGGGGCGAGCTCCTACAATGAGCAGTTCTTC. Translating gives CASSPGRGASSYNEQFF.

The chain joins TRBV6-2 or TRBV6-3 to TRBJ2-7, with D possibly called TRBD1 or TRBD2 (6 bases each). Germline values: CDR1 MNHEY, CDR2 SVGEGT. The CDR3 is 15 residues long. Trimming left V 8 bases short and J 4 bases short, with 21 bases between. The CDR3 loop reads CASSQGGGDIYEQYV. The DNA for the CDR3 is TGTGCCAGCTCACAGGGAGGCGGGGACATTTACGAGCAGTACGTC.